This entry features one T cell receptor beta chain sequence. The length of the CDR3 is 12 residues. Germline V CDR1 and CDR2: MNHEY, SVGEGT. V dropped 4 bases and J dropped 6 bases, with 9 bases sitting between them. The data derive from a study of T-cell memory formation after mild COVID-19. Study in general: TCR clusters mostly belonged to single donors.

TCRdb re-derived calls from the 5' RACE reads in MiXCR, one entry per CDR3 protein. The data hold 300,000 to 350,000 distinct CDR3 sequences, with approximately 19% observed a single time. The source of this sequence is a young man who had mild COVID-19 (a few samples of this study predate the infection). Cell type and time point are not known. Sequenced sample: PBMCs or a T cell subset sorted from them (not recorded which). The chain is built from TRBV6-2 or TRBV6-3 and TRBJ1-1; no definite D call. The CDR3 DNA is TGTGCCAGCAGTTTCCCGGGGTCTGAAGCTTTCTTT. Translated: CASSFPGSEAFF.